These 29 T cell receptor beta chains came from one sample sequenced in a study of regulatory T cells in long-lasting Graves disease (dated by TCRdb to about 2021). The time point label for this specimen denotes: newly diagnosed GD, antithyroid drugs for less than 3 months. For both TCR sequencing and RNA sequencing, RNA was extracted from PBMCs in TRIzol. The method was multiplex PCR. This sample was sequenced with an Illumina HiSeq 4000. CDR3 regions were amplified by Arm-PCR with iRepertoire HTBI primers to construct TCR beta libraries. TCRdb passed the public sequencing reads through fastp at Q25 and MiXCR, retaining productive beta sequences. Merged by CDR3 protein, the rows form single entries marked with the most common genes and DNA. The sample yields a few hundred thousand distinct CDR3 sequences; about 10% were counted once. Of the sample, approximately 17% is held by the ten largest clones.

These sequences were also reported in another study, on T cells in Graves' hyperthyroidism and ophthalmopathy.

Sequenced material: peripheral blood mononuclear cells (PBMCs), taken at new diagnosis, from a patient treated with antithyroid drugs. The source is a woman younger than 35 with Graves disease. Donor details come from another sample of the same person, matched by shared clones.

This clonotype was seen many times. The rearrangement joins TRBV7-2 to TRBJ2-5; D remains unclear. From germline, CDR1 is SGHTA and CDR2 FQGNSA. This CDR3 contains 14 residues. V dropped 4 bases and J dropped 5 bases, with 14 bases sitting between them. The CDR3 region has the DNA TGTGCCAGCAGCTCCATTGAGCCTTGGGAGACCCAGTACTTC. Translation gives CASSSIEPWETQYF.

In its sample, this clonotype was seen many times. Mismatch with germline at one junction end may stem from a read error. DNA for the CDR3: TGTGCCAGCACTCCAGGAGAGGGACCCGCTTCCTTCGAGCAGTACTTC. Amino acid sequence: CASTPGEGPASFEQYF. The J gene is TRBJ2-7, the V gene TRBV6-2 or TRBV6-3; D could derive from TRBD1 or TRBD2 (5 bases each). CDR1 is MNHEY and CDR2 is SVGEGT in the germline V gene. The CDR3 covers 16 residues.

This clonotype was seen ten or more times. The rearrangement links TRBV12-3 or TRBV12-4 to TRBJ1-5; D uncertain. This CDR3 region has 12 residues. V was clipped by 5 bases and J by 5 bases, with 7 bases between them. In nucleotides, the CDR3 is TGTGCCAGCAGTCTTGCCCATCAGCCCCAGCATTTT. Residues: CASSLAHQPQHF.

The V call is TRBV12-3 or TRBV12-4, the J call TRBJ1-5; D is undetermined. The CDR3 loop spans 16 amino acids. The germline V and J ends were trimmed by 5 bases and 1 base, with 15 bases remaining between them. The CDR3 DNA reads TGTGCCAGCAGTCCGCCGGGAGATCCAAGCAATCAGCCCCAGCATTTT. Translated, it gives CASSPPGDPSNQPQHF.

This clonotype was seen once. The DNA of the CDR3 is TGTGCCAGCAGTTTATGGAGGACTAGCGGGGGATGGACAGATACGCAGTATTTT. Its protein product is CASSLWRTSGGWTDTQYF. The chain has TRBV28 and TRBJ2-3, with 13 bases identical to TRBD2. CDR3 length equals 18 residues. V gave up 0 bases and J gave up 3 bases; unmatched junction bases: 6. Germline CDR1 reads MDHEN; CDR2 reads SYDVKM.

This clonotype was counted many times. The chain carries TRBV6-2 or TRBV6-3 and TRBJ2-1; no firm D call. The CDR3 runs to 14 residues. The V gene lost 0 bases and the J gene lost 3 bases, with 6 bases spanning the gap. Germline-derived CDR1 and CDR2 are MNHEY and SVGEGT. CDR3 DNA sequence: TGTGCCAGCAGTTACTCTTGGAACTACAATGAGCAGTTCTTC. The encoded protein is CASSYSWNYNEQFF.

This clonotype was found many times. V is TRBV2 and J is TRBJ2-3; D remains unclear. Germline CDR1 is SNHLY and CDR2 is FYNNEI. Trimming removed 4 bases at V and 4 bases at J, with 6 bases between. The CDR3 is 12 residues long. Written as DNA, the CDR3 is TGTGCCAGCAGTGTGGGCCCAGATACGCAGTATTTT. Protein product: CASSVGPDTQYF.

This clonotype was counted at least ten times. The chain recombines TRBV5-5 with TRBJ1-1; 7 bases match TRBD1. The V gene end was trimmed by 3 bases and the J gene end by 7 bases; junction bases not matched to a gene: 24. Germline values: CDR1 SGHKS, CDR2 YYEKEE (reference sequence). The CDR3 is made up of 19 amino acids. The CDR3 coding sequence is TGTGCCAGCAGCTGGAACCGACAGGGTAAAAGCCCGTTCGGGATTGAAGCTTTCTTT. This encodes CASSWNRQGKSPFGIEAFF. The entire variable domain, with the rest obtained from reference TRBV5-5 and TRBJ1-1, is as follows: DAGVTQSPTHLIKTRGQQVTLRCSPISGHKSVSWYQQVLGQGPQFIFQYYEKEERGRGNFPDRFSARQFPNYSSELNVNALLLGDSALYLCASSWNRQGKSPFGIEAFFGQGTRLTVV.

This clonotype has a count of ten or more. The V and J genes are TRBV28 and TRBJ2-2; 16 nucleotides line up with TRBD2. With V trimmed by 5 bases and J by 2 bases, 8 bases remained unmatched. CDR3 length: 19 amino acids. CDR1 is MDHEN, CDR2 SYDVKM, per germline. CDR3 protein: CASSLFGTSGRGNTGELFF. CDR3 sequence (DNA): TGTGCCAGCAGTCTTTTCGGGACTAGCGGGAGGGGAAACACCGGGGAGCTGTTTTTT.

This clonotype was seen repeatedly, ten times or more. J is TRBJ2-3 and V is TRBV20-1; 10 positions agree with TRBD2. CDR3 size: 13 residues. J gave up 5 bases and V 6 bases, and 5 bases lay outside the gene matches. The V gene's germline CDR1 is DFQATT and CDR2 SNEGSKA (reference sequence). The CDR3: CSASGRAGDTQYF. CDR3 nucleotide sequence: TGCAGTGCAAGCGGGAGGGCCGGAGATACGCAGTATTTT.

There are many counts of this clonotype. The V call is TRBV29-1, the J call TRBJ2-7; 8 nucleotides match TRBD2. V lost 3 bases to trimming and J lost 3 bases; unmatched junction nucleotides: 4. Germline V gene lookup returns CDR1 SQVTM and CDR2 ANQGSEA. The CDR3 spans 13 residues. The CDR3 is CSVDITSGYEQYF. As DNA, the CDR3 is TGCAGCGTTGACATAACTAGCGGCTACGAGCAGTACTTC.

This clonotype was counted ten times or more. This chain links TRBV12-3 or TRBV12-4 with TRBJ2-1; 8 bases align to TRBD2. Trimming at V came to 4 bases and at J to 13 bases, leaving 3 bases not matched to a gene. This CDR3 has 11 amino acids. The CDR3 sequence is CASSSGGTQFF. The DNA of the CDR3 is TGTGCCAGCAGTTCGGGGGGGACCCAGTTCTTC.

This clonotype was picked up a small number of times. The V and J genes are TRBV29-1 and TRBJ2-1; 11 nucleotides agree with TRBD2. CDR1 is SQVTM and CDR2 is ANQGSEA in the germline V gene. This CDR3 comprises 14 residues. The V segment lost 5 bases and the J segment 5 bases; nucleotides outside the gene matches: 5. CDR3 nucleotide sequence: TGCAGCGTTCCGACTAGCGGGACCCACAATGAGCAGTTCTTC. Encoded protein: CSVPTSGTHNEQFF.

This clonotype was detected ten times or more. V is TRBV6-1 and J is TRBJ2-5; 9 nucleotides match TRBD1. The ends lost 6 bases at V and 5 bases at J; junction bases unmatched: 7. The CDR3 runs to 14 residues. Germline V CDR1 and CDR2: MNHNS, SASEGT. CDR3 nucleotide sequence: TGTGCCAGCAGCGTACAGGGGGCTTTTGAGACCCAGTACTTC. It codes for CASSVQGAFETQYF.

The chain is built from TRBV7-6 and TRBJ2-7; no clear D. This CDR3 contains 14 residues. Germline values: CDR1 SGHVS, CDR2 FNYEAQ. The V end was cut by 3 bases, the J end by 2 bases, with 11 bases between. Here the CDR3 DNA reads TGTGCCAGCAGCTTTGCCGCGGCCACCTACGAGCAGTACTTC. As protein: CASSFAAATYEQYF. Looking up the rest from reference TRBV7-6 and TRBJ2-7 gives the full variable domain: GAGVSQSPRYKVTKRGQDVALRCDPISGHVSLYWYRQALGQGPEFLTYFNYEAQQDKSGLPNDRFSAERPEGSISTLTIQRTEQRDSAMYRCASSFAAATYEQYFGPGTRLTVT.

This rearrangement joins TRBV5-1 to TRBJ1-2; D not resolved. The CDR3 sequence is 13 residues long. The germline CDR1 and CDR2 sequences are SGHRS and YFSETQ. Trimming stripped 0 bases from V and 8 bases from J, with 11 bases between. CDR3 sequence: CASSLALGNGYTF. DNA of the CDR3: TGCGCCAGCAGCTTGGCCTTGGGGAACGGCTACACCTTC. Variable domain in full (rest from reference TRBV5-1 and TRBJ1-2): KAGVTQTPRYLIKTRGQQVTLSCSPISGHRSVSWYQQTPGQGLQFLFEYFSETQRNKGNFPGRFSGRQFSNSRSEMNVSTLELGDSALYLCASSLALGNGYTFGSGTRLTVV.

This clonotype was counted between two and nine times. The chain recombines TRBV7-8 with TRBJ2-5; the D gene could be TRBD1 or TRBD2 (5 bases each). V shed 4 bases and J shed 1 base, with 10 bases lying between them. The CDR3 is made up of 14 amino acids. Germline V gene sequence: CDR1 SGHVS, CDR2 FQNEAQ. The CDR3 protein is CASSSPGTQETQYF. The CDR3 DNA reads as TGTGCCAGCAGCTCCCCCGGGACCCAAGAGACCCAGTACTTC.

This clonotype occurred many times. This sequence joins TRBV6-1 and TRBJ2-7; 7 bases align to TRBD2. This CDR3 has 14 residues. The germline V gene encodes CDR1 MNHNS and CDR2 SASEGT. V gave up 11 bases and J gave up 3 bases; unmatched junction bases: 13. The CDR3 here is CASSRLADYYEQYF. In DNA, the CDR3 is TGTGCCTCTAGCCGGCTAGCGGATTACTACGAGCAGTACTTC.

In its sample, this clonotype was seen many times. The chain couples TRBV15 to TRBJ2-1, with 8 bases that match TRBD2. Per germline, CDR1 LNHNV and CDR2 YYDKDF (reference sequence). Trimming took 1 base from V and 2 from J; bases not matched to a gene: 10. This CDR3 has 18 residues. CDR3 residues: CATSRVGSGRSPYNEQFF. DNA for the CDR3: TGTGCCACCAGCAGAGTTGGAAGCGGGAGAAGTCCCTACAATGAGCAGTTCTTC.

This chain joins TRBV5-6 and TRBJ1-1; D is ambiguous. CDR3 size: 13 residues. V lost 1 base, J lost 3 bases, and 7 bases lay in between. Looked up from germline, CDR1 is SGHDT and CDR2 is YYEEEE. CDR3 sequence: CASSLQDDTEAFF. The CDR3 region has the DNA TGTGCCAGCAGCTTGCAGGATGACACTGAAGCTTTCTTT.

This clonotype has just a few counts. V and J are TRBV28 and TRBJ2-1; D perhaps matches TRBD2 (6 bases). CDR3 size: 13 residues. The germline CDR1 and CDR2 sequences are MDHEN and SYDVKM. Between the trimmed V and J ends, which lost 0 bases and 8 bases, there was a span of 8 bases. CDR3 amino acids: CASSLWGEDEQFF. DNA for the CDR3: TGTGCCAGCAGTTTATGGGGGGAGGATGAGCAGTTCTTC. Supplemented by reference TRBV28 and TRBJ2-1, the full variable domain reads DVKVTQSSRYLVKRTGEKVFLECVQDMDHENMFWYRQDPGLGLRLIYFSYDVKMKEKGDIPEGYSVSREKKERFSLILESASTNQTSMYLCASSLWGEDEQFFGPGTRLTVL.

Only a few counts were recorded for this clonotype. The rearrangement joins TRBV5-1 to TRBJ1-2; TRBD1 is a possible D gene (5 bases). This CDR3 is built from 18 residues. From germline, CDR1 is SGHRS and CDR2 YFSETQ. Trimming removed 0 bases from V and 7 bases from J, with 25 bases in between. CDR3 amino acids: CASSLGGVRLTSTIGYTF. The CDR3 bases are TGCGCCAGCAGCTTGGGGGGGGTTCGGCTGACATCAACTATTGGCTACACCTTC.

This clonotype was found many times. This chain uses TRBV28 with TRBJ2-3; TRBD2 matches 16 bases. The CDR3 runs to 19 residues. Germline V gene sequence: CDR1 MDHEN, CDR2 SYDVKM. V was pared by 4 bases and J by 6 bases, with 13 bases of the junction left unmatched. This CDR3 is CASSSPPGTSGGAGDTQYF. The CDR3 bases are TGTGCCAGCAGTTCTCCACCCGGGACTAGCGGGGGGGCCGGGGATACGCAGTATTTT.

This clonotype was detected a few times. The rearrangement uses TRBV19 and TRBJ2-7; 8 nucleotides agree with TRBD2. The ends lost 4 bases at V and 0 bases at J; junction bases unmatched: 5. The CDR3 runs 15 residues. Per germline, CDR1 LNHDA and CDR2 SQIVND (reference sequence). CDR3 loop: CASSKSSGSSYEQYF. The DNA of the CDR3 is TGTGCCAGTAGTAAATCCAGCGGGAGCTCCTACGAGCAGTACTTC.

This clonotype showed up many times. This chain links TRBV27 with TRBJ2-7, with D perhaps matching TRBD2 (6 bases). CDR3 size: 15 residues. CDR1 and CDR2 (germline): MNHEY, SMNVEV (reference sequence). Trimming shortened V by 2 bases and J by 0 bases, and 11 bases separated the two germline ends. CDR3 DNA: TGTGCCAGCAGTTTAGGTAGCGGCAGCTCCTACGAGCAGTACTTC. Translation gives CASSLGSGSSYEQYF.

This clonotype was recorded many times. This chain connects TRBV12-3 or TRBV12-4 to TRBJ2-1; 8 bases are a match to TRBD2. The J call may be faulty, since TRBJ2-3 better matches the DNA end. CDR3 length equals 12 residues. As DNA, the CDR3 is TGTGCCAGCAGTTTTCGGGGGGGTACGCAGTATTTT. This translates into CASSFRGGTQYF.

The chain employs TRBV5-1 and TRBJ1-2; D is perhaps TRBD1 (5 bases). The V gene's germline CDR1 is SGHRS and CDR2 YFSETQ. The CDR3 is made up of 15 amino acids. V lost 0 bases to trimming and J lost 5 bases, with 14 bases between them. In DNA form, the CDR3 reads TGCGCCAGCAGCTTGGTCCCGGGACTCCGGTATGGCTACACCTTC. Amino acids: CASSLVPGLRYGYTF.

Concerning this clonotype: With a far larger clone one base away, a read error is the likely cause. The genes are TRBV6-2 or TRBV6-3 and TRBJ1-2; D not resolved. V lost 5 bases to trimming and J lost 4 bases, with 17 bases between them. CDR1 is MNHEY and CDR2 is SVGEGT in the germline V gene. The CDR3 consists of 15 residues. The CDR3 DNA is TGTGCCAGCAGTGAGTCCGATGCGACCCTCTATGGCTACACCTTC. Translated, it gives CASSESDATLYGYTF.

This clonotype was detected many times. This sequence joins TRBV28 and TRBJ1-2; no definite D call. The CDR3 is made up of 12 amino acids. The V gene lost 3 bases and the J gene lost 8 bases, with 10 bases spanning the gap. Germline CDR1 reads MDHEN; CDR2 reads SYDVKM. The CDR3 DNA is TGTGCCAGCAGTTTCGGGGAAGGAGGCTACACCTTC. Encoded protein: CASSFGEGGYTF.